These 3 T cell receptor beta chains were all obtained from the same sample, sequenced in a study of Ad26.COV2.S vaccination and SARS-CoV-2 variants. Treatment noted: some 19 received Ad26.COV2.S at low or high dose, single or two shots; about 5 received placebo; per-sample allocation not given. Samples came from day 63 after the first vaccine or placebo injection. Assay: immunoSEQ multiplex PCR; the TCRdb copy retains only in-frame clones and omits some. The data contain around 240,000 clones, 88% of them singletons. The source was peripheral blood, collected in a trial of Ad26.COV2.S vaccine versus placebo. These receptors were taken from a person between 18 and 60 years old who received the Ad26.COV2.S COVID-19 vaccine or a placebo.

The chain combines TRBV5-5 with TRBJ2-7, with a tentative D call TRBD1 (6 bases). Germline lookup yields CDR1 SGHKS and CDR2 YYEKEE (reference sequence). The length of the CDR3 is 15 residues. The V end was cut by 0 bases, the J end by 0 bases, with 10 bases between. CDR3: CASSLAGVSSYEQYF. The CDR3 DNA reads as TGTGCCAGCAGCTTGGCAGGGGTGAGCTCCTACGAGCAGTACTTC.

The chain couples TRBV27 to TRBJ2-1; 10 nucleotides agree with TRBD2. This CDR3 has 14 amino acids. Germline V gene data show CDR1 as MNHEY and CDR2 as SMNVEV (reference sequence). V lost 11 bases and J lost 4; bases outside the gene matches: 8. The CDR3 DNA reads TGTGCCTGCGCCCTGACTAGCGGGTACAATGAGCAGTTCTTC. This encodes CACALTSGYNEQFF.

The chain employs TRBV28 and TRBJ2-7, with 8 bases aligning to TRBD1. V lost 5 bases and J lost 7; bases outside the gene matches: 10. Germline V gene lookup returns CDR1 MDHEN and CDR2 SYDVKM. CDR3 length: 14 amino acids. CDR3 in amino acids: CASSPNPRGLEQYF. The DNA for the CDR3 is TGTGCCAGCAGTCCAAATCCCAGGGGGCTGGAGCAGTACTTC. The full variable domain, in which reference TRBV28 and TRBJ2-7 provide the parts outside the CDR3, is DVKVTQSSRYLVKRTGEKVFLECVQDMDHENMFWYRQDPGLGLRLIYFSYDVKMKEKGDIPEGYSVSREKKERFSLILESASTNQTSMYLCASSPNPRGLEQYFGPGTRLTVT.